This T cell receptor beta chain was identified during a study of blood T cell repertoires in COVID-19. Overall study context: The United States, Italy and Spain were the sources of the acute and convalescent COVID-19 samples. PBMCs, B-cell-depleted T cells, or T cells were the source of the cDNA or gDNA that made up the material.

Some clones are missing from TCRdb's copy, which holds only in-frame ones; the method was immunoSEQ multiplex PCR. The sample includes over 100,000 clones, 86% of them seen just once. Deletions cut 2 bases from V and 7 bases from J, with 14 bases between. Germline V gene data show CDR1 as MNHNS and CDR2 as SASEGT. CDR3 length equals 14 residues. The V gene is TRBV6-1, the J gene TRBJ1-2; a weak D match, TRBD1 (6 bases). The sample taken for sequencing was peripheral blood. The receptor was derived from a woman aged 65 to 85 with COVID-19, enrolled during active disease. CDR3 protein: CASSEMVVQGGYTF. Here the CDR3 DNA reads TGTGCCAGCAGTGAAATGGTAGTACAGGGTGGCTACACCTTC.